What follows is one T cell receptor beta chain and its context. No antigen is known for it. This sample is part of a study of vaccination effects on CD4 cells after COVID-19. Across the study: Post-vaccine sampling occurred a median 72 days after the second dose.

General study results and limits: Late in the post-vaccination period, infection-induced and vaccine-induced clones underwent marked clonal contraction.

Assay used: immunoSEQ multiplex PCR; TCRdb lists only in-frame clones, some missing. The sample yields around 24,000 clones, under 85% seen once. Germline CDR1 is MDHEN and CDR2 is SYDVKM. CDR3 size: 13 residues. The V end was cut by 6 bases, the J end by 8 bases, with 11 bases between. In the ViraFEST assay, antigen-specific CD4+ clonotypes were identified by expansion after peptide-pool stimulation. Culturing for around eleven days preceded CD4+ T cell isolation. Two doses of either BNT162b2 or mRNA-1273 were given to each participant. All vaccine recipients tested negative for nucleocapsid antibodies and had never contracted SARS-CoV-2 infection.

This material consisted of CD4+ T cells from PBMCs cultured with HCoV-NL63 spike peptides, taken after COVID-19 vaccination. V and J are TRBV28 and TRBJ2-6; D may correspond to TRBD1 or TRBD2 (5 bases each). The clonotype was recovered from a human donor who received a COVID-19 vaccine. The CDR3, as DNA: TGTGCCAGCAGACCACCGGGACCCAACGTCCTGACTTTC. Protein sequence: CASRPPGPNVLTF.